Given below is one T cell receptor beta chain in context. There are a few counts of this clonotype. Its antigen specificity is not known. No base qualities exist here, and no much larger clone lies one base off it. The sample comes from a study of vaccination and CD4 T cells after COVID-19 (dated by TCRdb to between 2021 and 2024). A note on the overall study: Every convalescent patient had a positive nasal swab PCR test for SARS-CoV-2, with mild disease in roughly 10 patients and severe disease in one. The convalescent cohort comprised six males and four females, including two Hispanic individuals, seven Caucasians, two Asians and one multiracial person. Each participant got two doses of either the Pfizer-BioNTech BNT162b2 vaccine (n=8) or the Moderna mRNA-1273 vaccine (n=2). Post-COVID blood samples were collected from convalescent patients a median of roughly 100 days after diagnosis, with a range of about 35 to 170 days. The time from the second vaccine dose to post-vaccine blood sampling had a median of roughly 70 days and ranged from roughly 12 to 250 days. For a few convalescent patients, samples were collected at an early post-vaccination timepoint (day 14) as well as at a late post-vaccination timepoint (days 161 to 241). For stimulating the cultures, overlapping spike peptide pools were used, derived from SARS-CoV-2 as well as from the common cold coronaviruses HCoV-NL63, HCoV-OC43 and HCoV-229E. In control cultures, a CEFX viral epitope pool was used as positive control, an HIV-1 Nef peptide pool was used as negative control, or no peptide was added. In over 8 COVID-19 convalescent patients and a few infection-naive healthy vaccine recipients, the spike-specific CD4+ TCR repertoire before mRNA vaccination was compared with the repertoire after mRNA vaccination. The research as a whole found: Relatively few convalescent patients were included in the study, and early timepoints after natural infection were not analyzed. The median count of SARS-CoV-2-reactive clonotypes went up from 20 to 25 after infection to around 38 after vaccination, although the change was not significant. Of the vaccine-specific clones in convalescent patients, 304 of 307, or nearly all, reacted only to SARS-CoV-2 spike and did not cross-react with common cold coronaviruses. Among convalescent patients, a median about 87% of the SARS-CoV-2-reactive clones seen after vaccination appeared only after vaccination, which suggests priming specific to the vaccine.

To prepare the library, PCR was applied. At the Johns Hopkins FTIC core, DNA from the cultured CD4+ T cells underwent TCR sequencing with the Oncomine TCR Beta short-read assay. Genomic DNA was extracted from the cultured CD4+ T cells with the QIAamp micro DNA kit. Oncomine TCR Beta libraries made from cultured CD4+ T cells were pooled using unique dual indexes and sequenced on an Illumina iSeq 100. In the authors' own workflow: Non-productive sequences were removed, and CDR3s not starting with C, not ending with F or W, or shorter than 7 amino acids were discarded. Antigen-specific clonotypes were identified with the MANAFEST web application by comparing peptide-stimulated wells with reference and other culture wells. To be called positive, a clone needed an FDR below 0.05, an odds ratio above 5, and a productive frequency above 0.1% in at least two of three replicate wells. Cross-reactive clonotypes were defined as significantly expanded in both SARS-CoV-2 spike wells and at least one common cold coronavirus spike condition. CDR3 homology was assessed with Levenshtein distances (stringdist) and unrooted phylogenetic trees (ape) in R version 3.6.1. TCRdb reprocessing: public reads trimmed at Q25 with fastp, clones called with MiXCR, in-frame beta chains kept. Here each entry gathers all rows of one CDR3 protein and keeps the most common genes and DNA. These V and J calls originate from TCRdb's pipeline instead of the authors' own analysis. Here the sample has roughly 25,000 distinct CDR3 sequences; around 30% occur a single time. Roughly 3% of the sample rests with the top ten.

Trimming takes 0 bases off V and 4 bases off J; junction bases not matched to a gene: 2. The germline V gene encodes CDR1 MNHEY and CDR2 SMNVEV (reference sequence). The CDR3 covers 14 residues, taking in both the cysteine and the phenylalanine. Only the CDR3 DNA is retained, 42 bases long and in frame from the first base. In light of the paper, this sample's time point label describes: late sampling 161 to 241 days after vaccination in three convalescent patients. The treatment or condition label corresponds to: approximately nine-day PBMC culture with coronavirus spike peptide pools or control peptides (ViraFEST assay). The ViraFEST assay was used in the study, in which antigen-specific T cells were expanded with peptide pools and expanded clonotypes were subsequently identified by TCR sequencing. Positive SARS-CoV-2 PCR tests in the convalescent patients dated from March to December 2020, before Alpha, Beta and Delta variants emerged in the United States. PBMCs were cultured at around 2 million per well in IMDM supplemented with approximately 5% human AB serum and 8.5 to 10 IU/ml IL-2, with approximately 9.5 ug/ml peptide pools added. On days 3 and 7, half of the culture medium was replaced with fresh IL-2-containing medium. Once the cells had been in culture for about 10 days, the EasySep CD4+ T cell isolation kit was used to isolate CD4+ T cells by negative selection. Ficoll-Paque Plus gradient centrifugation was used to isolate PBMCs from whole blood, and the isolated PBMCs were then either used fresh or cryopreserved at -140C. In general, triplicate wells were set up for every culture condition.

The receptor comes from a human donor who had recovered from COVID-19. The specimen comprised CD4+ T cells from blood, cultured in vitro, sampled about 7 months after SARS-CoV-2 vaccination. This receptor chain uses TRBV27 and TRBJ2-5; 7 bases in between match TRBD1. DNA sequence: TGTGCCAGCAGTTTATCGGGACAGATAGAGACCCAGTACTTC. The resulting protein is CASSLSGQIETQYF.